The following is a T cell receptor beta chain sequence with its context. Its antigen is unknown. Other DNA sequences of this sample code for an identical CDR3. The sample belongs to a study of cytomegalovirus exposure and HLA in healthy donors. With 6 bases clipped from V and 7 bases from J, the junction kept 2 bases outside the gene matches. Germline CDR1 and CDR2: MDHEN and SYDVKM. The CDR3 is made up of 13 amino acids. The PCR used 60 Vbeta and 13 Jbeta primers. The protocol was immunoSEQ multiplex PCR, while the TCRdb copy is restricted to in-frame clones and leaves out a portion. The profile shows about 160,000 clones, 79% of them singletons. Points from the study as a whole: In an earlier analysis, most TCR beta V segments were productive about 90% or about 30% of the time.

Sequenced material: PBMCs. The chain employs TRBV28 and TRBJ1-4, with 10 positions matching TRBD1. This receptor was obtained from a man in his fifties in good health and CMV-seropositive. This CDR3 reads CASRDRGGEKLFF. For the CDR3, the DNA is TGTGCCAGCAGGGACAGGGGGGGTGAAAAACTGTTTTTT.